This is a list of T cell receptor beta chains from one sample in a study of cytomegalovirus exposure and HLA in healthy donors. Some clones are missing from TCRdb's copy, which holds only in-frame ones; the method was immunoSEQ multiplex PCR. Of about 130,000 clones listed, approximately 79% are singletons. Sequences were obtained from PBMCs. These receptors were collected from a man between 18 and 29 years old in good health and CMV-seropositive. Both conserved end residues are part of each CDR3. The D gene is left open where the match is weak. The size entry is marked missing in some rows and otherwise reads once, few, many or a size class.

size | J | D | length | V | DNA | CDR3
few | TRBJ1-1 | - | 14 | TRBV4-3 | TGCGCCAGCAGCCAAAGCCTCATGAACACTGAAGCTTTCTTT | CASSQSLMNTEAFF
- | TRBJ1-1 | - | 14 | TRBV18 | TGTGCCAGCTCCTTAGGGACAACGAACACTGAAGCTTTCTTT | CASSLGTTNTEAFF
- | TRBJ2-7 | - | 13 | TRBV7-8 | TGTGCCAGCAGCCTCGTCCCCTCCTACGAGCAGTACTTC | CASSLVPSYEQYF
- | TRBJ2-7 | - | 14 | TRBV15 | TGTGCCACCAGCAATAGGGGCCCTTCCTACGAGCAGTACTTC | CATSNRGPSYEQYF
- | TRBJ2-1 | - | 14 | TRBV23-1 | TGCGCCAGCAGTCAATGGGTCCCAGGGGATGAGCAGTTCTTC | CASSQWVPGDEQFF
- | TRBJ1-1 | - | 14 | TRBV2 | TGTGCCAGCAGTCCACAGGGTCTGGGCACTGAAGCTTTCTTT | CASSPQGLGTEAFF
- | TRBJ2-7 | TRBD1 | 15 | TRBV28 | TGTGCCAGCAGTGAGACAGGGGGTAGCTCCTACGAGCAGTACTTC | CASSETGGSSYEQYF
- | TRBJ2-5 | TRBD2 | 16 | TRBV4-1 | TGCGCCAGCAGCTCTGGACTAGCGGGGGGGGCAGAGACCCAGTACTTC | CASSSGLAGGAETQYF
- | TRBJ1-2 | - | 17 | TRBV4-1 | TGCGCCAGCAGCCAAGACCGAGGGGGGGCAGGAGCCTATGGCTACACCTTC | CASSQDRGGAGAYGYTF
- | TRBJ2-4 | - | 15 | TRBV28 | TGTGCCAGCAGTCCCCCCCCACTAGCCAAAAACATTCAGTACTTC | CASSPPPLAKNIQYF
- | TRBJ1-4 | TRBD1 | 15 | TRBV7-9 | TGTGCCAGCAGCTTAGCTTCGACAGGGGATGAAAAACTGTTTTTT | CASSLASTGDEKLFF
- | TRBJ1-5 | - | 15 | TRBV15 | TGTGCCACCAGCAGAGTCGGAGCCGAGGGTCAGCCCCAGCATTTT | CATSRVGAEGQPQHF
- | TRBJ2-5 | - | 13 | TRBV9 | TGTGCCAGCAGCGTGGGCGACCAAGAGACCCAGTACTTC | CASSVGDQETQYF
- | TRBJ2-5 | - | 14 | TRBV30 | TGTGCCTGGAGTGTAGTACAGGGATTAGAGACCCAGTACTTC | CAWSVVQGLETQYF
- | TRBJ2-1 | TRBD2 | 14 | TRBV28 | TGTGCCACCATAATCTACGGGGGGTCGGATGAGCAGTTCTTC | CATIIYGGSDEQFF
- | TRBJ1-1 | - | 15 | TRBV4-2 | TGTGCCAGCAGCCAAGCCGTAGGGGGGGAAGCTGAAGCTTTCTTT | CASSQAVGGEAEAFF
- | TRBJ2-1 | - | 14 | TRBV7-3 | TGTGCCAGCAGCCGAAGCGGGTATGGGGATGAGCAGTTCTTC | CASSRSGYGDEQFF
few | TRBJ2-2 | - | 15 | TRBV19 | TGTGCCAGTAGTCCGGGGGATGGTATCGGCGGGGAGCTGTTTTTT | CASSPGDGIGGELFF
once | TRBJ1-2 | - | 11 | TRBV5-1 | TGCGCCAGCAGCCCCGGGGATGGCTACACCTTC | CASSPGDGYTF
- | TRBJ1-2 | - | 14 | TRBV10-1 | TGCGCCAGCAGTGACCGGGGAGACGTCTATGGCTACACCTTC | CASSDRGDVYGYTF